Following are 10 T cell receptor beta chains from one sample sequenced in a study of cytomegalovirus exposure and HLA in healthy donors. The primer mix had 60 Vbeta and 13 Jbeta primers. The repertoire was sequenced with immunoSEQ multiplex PCR; TCRdb's copy has only in-frame clones and lacks some. Of around 190,000 clones in the sample, roughly 90% were seen once. Specimen: PBMCs. The receptors derive from a young woman in good health and CMV-seronegative.

The genes are TRBV5-1 and TRBJ2-1, with a weak D call TRBD1 (6 bases). This CDR3 is 14 amino acids long. Germline V gives CDR1 SGHRS, CDR2 YFSETQ. Trimming cost V 0 bases and J 6 bases, with 10 bases left between them. Here the CDR3 reads CASSLATQGNEQFF. The CDR3 DNA follows: TGCGCCAGCAGCTTGGCCACACAGGGCAATGAGCAGTTCTTC.

This chain connects TRBV28 to TRBJ1-5; unclear D gene. V lost 2 bases to trimming and J lost 5 bases, with 4 bases between them. The CDR3 has 12 amino acids. CDR1 is MDHEN, CDR2 SYDVKM, per germline. The chain's CDR3 is CASSLTDQPQHF. CDR3 in DNA: TGTGCCAGCAGTTTAACGGATCAGCCCCAGCATTTT.

This chain uses TRBV6-1 with TRBJ2-5; D is perhaps TRBD2 (5 bases). V shed 2 bases and J shed 6 bases, with 16 bases lying between them. CDR3 size: 15 residues. Germline V lookup: CDR1 MNHNS, CDR2 SASEGT. For the CDR3, the DNA is TGTGCCAGCAGTGAAATTCTTGAGGGTGGGAAGACCCAGTACTTC. Encoded protein: CASSEILEGGKTQYF.

This chain links TRBV19 with TRBJ2-2, with D possibly being TRBD1 (5 bases). CDR1 and CDR2 (germline): LNHDA, SQIVND (reference sequence). This CDR3 has 13 residues. V lost 5 bases to trimming and J lost 4 bases, with 8 bases between them. The CDR3 nucleotides are TGTGCCAGTAGTGAGGACATCACCGGGGAGCTGTTTTTT. This codes for CASSEDITGELFF.

There are a few counts of this clone. The DNA for the CDR3 is TGTGCCAGCAGCCCACTAGCTCACTCCTACAATGAGCAGTTCTTC. This translates into CASSPLAHSYNEQFF. V and J are TRBV6-1 and TRBJ2-1, with D possibly matching TRBD2 (6 bases). V was cut by 6 bases and J by 0 bases, with 12 bases left in between. The CDR3 spans 15 residues. CDR1 and CDR2 (germline): MNHNS, SASEGT.

The CDR3 bases are TGTGCCAGCAGCAAACTAGCGGGGCCATACAATGAGCAGTTCTTC. This translates into CASSKLAGPYNEQFF. This chain joins TRBV7-2 and TRBJ2-1; 10 bases map to TRBD2. Germline V gene sequence: CDR1 SGHTA, CDR2 FQGNSA. The CDR3 is made up of 15 amino acids. V trimming: 5 bases; J trimming: 4 bases; junction bases outside the gene matches: 5.

The chain is built from TRBV29-1 and TRBJ1-2; 9 positions agree with TRBD1. The CDR3 consists of 12 residues. From germline, CDR1 is SQVTM and CDR2 ANQGSEA. After removal of 8 bases from V and 6 bases from J, the junction contained 7 bases not matched to a gene. Here the CDR3 reads CSTQDRGDGYTF. For the CDR3, the DNA is TGCAGCACCCAGGACAGGGGCGATGGCTACACCTTC.

The chain combines TRBV10-1 with TRBJ2-1, with 9 nucleotides matching TRBD2. Per germline, CDR1 WNHNN and CDR2 SYGVQD (reference sequence). V gave up 2 bases and J gave up 2 bases; unmatched junction bases: 7. The CDR3 consists of 17 residues. The CDR3 sequence: CASSELPGLAPYNEQFF. The CDR3 region has the DNA TGCGCCAGCAGTGAGCTACCGGGACTAGCCCCCTACAATGAGCAGTTCTTC.

The chain uses TRBV2 and TRBJ1-1; D not resolved. Germline V gene data show CDR1 as SNHLY and CDR2 as FYNNEI. V shed 5 bases and J shed 5 bases, with 6 bases lying between them. The CDR3 totals 11 residues. The DNA for the CDR3 is TGTGCCAGCAGTTCGGGTACTGAAGCTTTCTTT. It is translated as CASSSGTEAFF.

CDR3 nucleotide sequence: TGCGCCAGCAGCTACGGGGACTCCATCTACAATGAGCAGTTCTTC. This codes for CASSYGDSIYNEQFF. The chain is built from TRBV5-1 and TRBJ2-1; TRBD2 might be the D (6 bases). The CDR3 extends over 15 amino acids. The V and J ends lost 3 bases and 3 bases respectively, with 13 bases between them. Germline CDR1 reads SGHRS; CDR2 reads YFSETQ.